What follows describes a single T cell receptor beta chain. The antigen remains undetermined. This sample was included in a study of cytomegalovirus exposure and HLA in healthy donors. General observations from the study: No immune exposure information besides CMV serostatus was available. The authors listed some 150 TCR beta chains as cytomegalovirus-associated. Rarity characterized most TCR sequences, yet some public TCRs appeared in many donors.

This PCR relied on a set of 60 Vbeta primers and 13 Jbeta primers. Some clones are missing from TCRdb's copy, which holds only in-frame ones; the method was immunoSEQ multiplex PCR. The sample holds roughly 120,000 clones, around 85% seen once. Germline CDR1 and CDR2: GTSNPN and SVGIG (reference sequence). V was pared by 2 bases and J by 9 bases, with 11 bases between. The CDR3 sequence is 12 residues long. Sequencing input: PBMCs. This sequence joins TRBV30 and TRBJ2-1; tentatively, D is TRBD2 (6 bases). This clonotype was obtained from a man aged 25 to 40 in good health and CMV-seropositive. In nucleotides, the CDR3 is TGTGCCTGGAGTCGGCGGGGTGCTGAGCAGTTCTTC. Protein product: CAWSRRGAEQFF.